This is a list of T cell receptor beta chains from one sample in a study of beta chain features in type 1 diabetes. Sequencing used immunoSEQ multiplex PCR; TCRdb keeps in-frame clones, though not all of them. In the table there are about 370,000 clones, roughly 9.8% of which are singletons. The material sequenced was central memory CD4+ T cells from blood. Receptor source: a man aged 25 to 40 with type 1 diabetes. The CDR3 runs from the conserved cysteine through the conserved F or W. Each record gives: clone size, J gene, V gene, D gene, CDR3 DNA, CDR3 protein. The D gene is left open where the match is weak. A row's size may be missing; if present it is once, few, many or a size class.

-,TRBJ2-5,TRBV5-1,-,TGCGCCAGCAGCTTGGCCGAGGGGAGTCCGTACTTC,CASSLAEGSPYF
many,TRBJ1-3,TRBV28,TRBD1,TGTGCCAGCAGACAGGGGGAAGCCTCGGCTGGAAACACCATATATTTT,CASRQGEASAGNTIYF
-,TRBJ2-1,TRBV11-2,-,TGTGCCAGCAGCTTAGATCGGGGAGATGAGCAGTTCTTC,CASSLDRGDEQFF
few,TRBJ2-2,TRBV6-1,-,TGTGCCAGCATTCACAGGAACACCGGGGAGCTGTTTTTT,CASIHRNTGELFF
once,TRBJ2-7,TRBV6-5,-,TGTGCCAGCAGTCTGCAAGACGAGCAGTACTTC,CASSLQDEQYF
-,TRBJ2-6,TRBV6-6,-,TGTGCCAGCAGTAACAGGGTCGGGGCCAACGTCCTGACTTTC,CASSNRVGANVLTF
few,TRBJ1-4,TRBV6-5,-,TGTGCCAGCAGTTACAGGGGAGCAACTAATGAAAAACTGTTTTTT,CASSYRGATNEKLFF
-,TRBJ2-7,TRBV18,-,TGTGCCAGCTCACCTTCCCAGACACAGTACGAGCAGTACTTC,CASSPSQTQYEQYF
-,TRBJ2-7,TRBV6-6,TRBD1,TGTGCCAGCAGGAGGGACAGGGGGGATCGCTACGAGCAGTACTTC,CASRRDRGDRYEQYF
-,TRBJ2-3,TRBV29-1,TRBD1,TGCAGCACCGACGACAGGGGAACAGATACGCAGTATTTT,CSTDDRGTDTQYF
-,TRBJ2-7,TRBV28,TRBD1,TGTGCCAGCAGTCTAGGGGGACAGCCCTACGAGCAGTACTTC,CASSLGGQPYEQYF
-,TRBJ2-5,TRBV5-1,TRBD1,TGCGCCAGCAGCCAGACAGGGGTCCAAGAGACCCAGTACTTC,CASSQTGVQETQYF
-,TRBJ2-3,TRBV5-6,-,TGTGCCAGCAGCTTGGCAGTTGGCAGATACACAGATACGCAGTATTTT,CASSLAVGRYTDTQYF
few,TRBJ2-2,TRBV11-2,TRBD1,TGTGCCAGCAGCCCCTGGACAGGGATGAACACCGGGGAGCTGTTTTTT,CASSPWTGMNTGELFF
-,TRBJ2-7,TRBV2,TRBD1,TGTGCCAGCAGCCTCGGGACAGGGTATCCCTACGAGCAGTACTTC,CASSLGTGYPYEQYF
-,TRBJ2-2,TRBV13,-,TGTGCCAGCGGAGAAGGGGACACCTTCACCGGGGAGCTGTTTTTT,CASGEGDTFTGELFF
many,TRBJ2-1,TRBV7-7,TRBD1,TGTGCTAGCAGCTACACAGGGGTGGGTGATAATGAGCAGTTCTTC,CASSYTGVGDNEQFF
-,TRBJ2-3,TRBV6-5,-,TGTGCCAGCAGAGCCCTCTCAGCGGATACGCAGTATTTT,CASRALSADTQYF